This TCR beta chain stems from a study of blood T cell repertoires in COVID-19 (dated by TCRdb to about 2020). As for the study more broadly: Collaborator samples came from the United States, Italy and Spain and covered acute and convalescent phases of COVID-19. Samples were obtained from the ongoing ImmuneRACE study (first 160 participants) and from some 1,300 subjects provided by 6 global collaborators. The dataset comprised deeply sampled blood TCRbeta repertoires from subjects exposed to, actively infected with, or recovered from COVID-19. Where available, HLA class I and class II types were taken from metadata supplied by the sample provider and were not determined by assay-based typing. The prospective study material was composed of cDNA or gDNA derived from T cells, B-cell-depleted T cells, or PBMCs. A de-identified subject ID, COVID-19 status, age in years and sex were almost always included in the sample metadata. The repertoires were released in a freely available public database intended as a resource for research on the immune response to SARS-CoV-2.

With respect to this clone: Its specific antigen is unknown. The record has no base qualities; no much larger clone is one base away.

The paper as a whole reports these results and caveats: The quantity of clinical and demographic metadata differed by source and by participant and was supplied without curation.

Another Seattle source contributed samples from volunteer blood donors who had recovered from COVID-19. Each collaborating institution followed its own protocols to collect whole blood in K2EDTA tubes. Collaborator samples were shipped for TCRbeta analysis as frozen whole blood, isolated PBMCs, or DNA extracted from either sample type. TCRbeta CDR3 regions were amplified from genomic DNA using the immunoSEQ Assay, a bias-controlled multiplex PCR. Per the original workflow: Nucleated cell counts per sample were estimated from amplification of reference gene primers within the assay. To quantify the absolute abundance of each unique TCRbeta CDR3 rearrangement, sequence reads were collapsed and filtered. For each sample, productive Simpson clonality was calculated by taking the square root of Simpson's diversity index across productive rearrangements. TCRdb holds this immuneACCESS table with in-frame rearrangements only. Some clones are missing; in checked studies, unresolved V genes explain under half, and the rest has no known cause. V and J calls plus clone size are reproduced from that table; the DNA served to infer D and trimming. The sample table lists hundreds of thousands of clones, roughly four fifths of them with a count of one. Together, the top ten hold approximately 10% of the sample.

The germline V gene encodes CDR1 SGHTA and CDR2 FQGNSA. Between the V and J ends, shortened by 2 bases and 4 bases respectively, the junction contains 21 bases. Measured from the cysteine to the phenylalanine, the CDR3 is 18 residues long. CDR3 DNA only is kept here, 54 bases in frame from base 1. The source is a woman aged 45-59 years who had recovered from COVID-19. The V and J segments used are TRBV7-2 and TRBJ1-5; TRBD1 is a weak D gene call, 5 bases matching. The sample consisted of peripheral blood. CDR3 protein: CASSLNSGGGVANQPQHF. The nucleotide sequence reads TGTGCCAGCAGCTTAAACAGCGGTGGAGGGGTTGCTAATCAGCCCCAGCATTTT. The variable domain in full, with residues beyond the CDR3 obtained from the reference TRBV7-2 and TRBJ1-5 genes, is GAGVSQSPSNKVTEKGKDVELRCDPISGHTALYWYRQSLGQGLEFLIYFQGNSAPDKSGLPSDRFSAERTGGSVSTLTIQRTQQEDSAVYLCASSLNSGGGVANQPQHFGDGTRLSIL.